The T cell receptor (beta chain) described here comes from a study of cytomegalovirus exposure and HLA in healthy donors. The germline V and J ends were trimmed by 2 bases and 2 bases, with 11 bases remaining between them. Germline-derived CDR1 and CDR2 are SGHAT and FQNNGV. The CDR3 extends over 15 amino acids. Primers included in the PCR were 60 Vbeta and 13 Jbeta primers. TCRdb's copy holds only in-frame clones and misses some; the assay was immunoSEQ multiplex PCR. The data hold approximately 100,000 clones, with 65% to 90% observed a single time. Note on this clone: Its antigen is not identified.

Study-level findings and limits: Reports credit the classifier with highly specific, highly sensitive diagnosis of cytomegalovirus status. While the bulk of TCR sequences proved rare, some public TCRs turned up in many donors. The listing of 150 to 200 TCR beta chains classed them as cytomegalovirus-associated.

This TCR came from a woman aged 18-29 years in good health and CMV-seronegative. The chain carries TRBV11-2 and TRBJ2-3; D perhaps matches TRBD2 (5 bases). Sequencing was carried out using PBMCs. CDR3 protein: CASSLNTGFTDTQYF. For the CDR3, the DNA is TGTGCCAGCAGCTTAAACACGGGATTCACAGATACGCAGTATTTT. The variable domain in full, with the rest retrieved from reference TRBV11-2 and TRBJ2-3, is EAGVAQSPRYKIIEKRQSVAFWCNPISGHATLYWYQQILGQGPKLLIQFQNNGVVDDSQLPKDRFSAERLKGVDSTLKIQPAKLEDSAVYLCASSLNTGFTDTQYFGPGTRLTVL.